The present entry profiles one TCR beta chain with its context. V gave up 1 base and J gave up 8 bases; unmatched junction bases: 8. Germline assignment: CDR1 SGHTA and CDR2 FQGNSA. The CDR3 runs to 15 residues. The sample originates from a study of blood T cell repertoires in COVID-19. TCRdb's table, derived via immunoSEQ multiplex PCR, lists solely in-frame clones and lacks some. The data show about 200,000 clones, 82% seen once. The chain has TRBV7-2 and TRBJ2-1; 7 bases match TRBD2. Sequencing was performed on peripheral blood. This receptor was identified in a woman aged 70 to 79 with COVID-19, enrolled during active disease. Here the CDR3 DNA reads TGTGCCAGCAGCTTAGTTGCGGGAGCTAAGGATGAGCAGTTCTTC. It codes for CASSLVAGAKDEQFF.